A single T cell receptor (beta chain) is shown here with its context. There is no known antigen for this receptor. No base qualities exist here, and no much larger clone lies one base off it. The sample belongs to a study of cytomegalovirus exposure and HLA in healthy donors (dated by TCRdb to 2016 to 2017). About the study as a whole: According to an earlier analysis of 587 of the donors, some 180 million T cells yielded over 90 million unique TCR beta sequences and less than 300 Gb of sequence data. The number of donors typed differed by locus, with about 629-640 for A, B, C, DRB1 and DQB1, roughly 550 for DQA1, some 570 for DPA1, and around 430 for DPB1. An early release covering roughly 600 HLA-typed donors comprised 250 to 350 gigabases of sequencing data and around 85 million unique TCR sequences. The study was designed to test whether signatures of past pathogen exposure could be identified by cataloging public T cell receptors. An earlier analysis of about 600 of the donors used high-throughput TCR beta sequencing to judge whether each TCR beta V gene segment behaved as functional or pseudogenic. Every discovery cohort repertoire had been produced on one sequencing platform. A later analysis re-examined previously published TCR beta repertoires from hundreds of donors and added high-resolution HLA genotyping to investigate patterns of TCR occurrence. A later genetic analysis used genome-wide SNP genotypes for 398 of the 666 donors, treating that subset as a discovery cohort. Alongside the repertoire data, information on donor age, sex, ethnicity and CMV serostatus was compiled. HLA typing covered class I and class II loci at four-digit resolution. The genetic ancestry cluster associated with self-reported Caucasian donors included 81% of the 350 to 500 genotyped donors. A few DR-DQ haplotypes were treated as single units for association and clustering because of strong linkage in the cohort. Rather than drawing on any new phenotypic data, the later analysis identified candidate immune exposures from TCR beta sequences and the way those sequences occurred across donors. Using immunosequencing, the study profiled T cell repertoires from fewer than 700 subjects and related those repertoires to cytomegalovirus serostatus. To predict cytomegalovirus infection status, the study brought together high-throughput TCR immunosequencing, statistical association of individual TCRs with disease status, and machine learning. Besides the first cohort of some 670 subjects, a separate validation cohort made up of some 110 different subjects was used. On average, roughly 250,000 unique TCR beta nucleotide sequences were sequenced per donor among several hundred genotyped donors of the cohort, with approximately 18% of those sequences being non-productive. What the authors observed across the whole study: A further reported finding was that TCR beta sequences accurately predicted the HLA-A and HLA-B alleles for most subjects in the first cohort. Because counts were too low, about 15 rarely observed V segments, including chromosome 9 orphons, were left out of the earlier analysis of some 600 of the donors. The presence/absence analyses assumed that sequencing depth was roughly uniform across donors, and that assumption may not be true. Because some donors lacked HLA typing at each locus, the association tests relied only on the typed subset. The study gave a list of about 170 TCR beta chains associated with cytomegalovirus. A later analysis found that TCR association rates varied across HLA loci, with DRB1 alleles showing the most associated TCRs and HLA-C alleles the fewest. A cluster of highly shared sequence variants was judged likely to represent a technical artifact of the sequencing pipeline. V-gene and J-gene trimming of TCR beta chains was associated with a missense DCLRE1C variant in a later genetic analysis, and the association was replicated in an independent cohort. The classifier was reported to diagnose cytomegalovirus status with high specificity and sensitivity in both the original and validation cohorts. Compared with equally common non-associated chains, HLA-associated TCR beta chains in a later analysis were more clonally expanded and had lower generation probabilities. In this cohort, only TCR beta chains were sequenced, and detectable features were limited by the absence of alpha or paired-chain data. Assigning TCR associations to individual alleles was difficult when HLA alleles, especially DR and DQ, strongly co-occurred. According to a later analysis, most CMV-associated TCR beta chains appeared to be HLA-restricted, and the HLA associations seemed to be driven largely by CMV exposure. In an earlier analysis of 587 of the donors, most TCR beta V segments appeared in productive rearrangements about 87% or about 30% of the time, broadly matching IMGT annotations. The only immune exposure information available for the cohort was CMV serostatus. It was suggested by the authors that the approach could potentially be generalized to other disease states and immunological phenotypes. Three of the identified cytomegalovirus-associated TCR beta chains were confirmed in vitro to be specific for cytomegalovirus antigens. Correlated functional status among segregating V segments might be attributable to linkage disequilibrium, but an unknown experimental factor could not be ruled out. While some public TCRs were present in many individuals, most TCR sequences turned up only very rarely across donors. At a false discovery rate of 0.05, a later analysis linked 15,000 to 20,000 TCR beta sequences to specific HLA alleles. A later analysis reported that several top co-occurrence clusters appeared linked to parvovirus B19, influenza, CMV and Epstein-Barr virus. According to a later genetic analysis, donors in an Asian-associated ancestry cluster had fewer N-insertions in productive TCRs than the roughly 700-donor mean. Some IMGT-functional V segments, including TRBV6-2 and TRBV6-3, could not be told apart with the 87-base-pair reads, so those segments were excluded.

Receptor amplification or capture employed the immunoSEQ multiplex PCR assay. For the multiplex PCR, a mixture combining 60 forward primers for TCR Vbeta segments and 13 reverse primers for TCR Jbeta segments was used. The CDR3 region of rearranged TCR beta genes was amplified from genomic DNA with a multiplex PCR assay. Amplified TCR beta libraries were sequenced as 87-base-pair reads on the Illumina HiSeq System. The published analysis was carried out like this. In a later analysis, around 80 million unique TCR beta chains were counted across the 500 to 850 repertoires, and roughly 10 million of these chains were shared by at least two donors. To remove PCR and sequencing errors, raw reads were error-corrected and collapsed into unique sequences using a nearest-neighbor algorithm that merged closely related sequences. Alignment of CDR3 sequences to IMGT reference sequences was used to assign V, D and J gene segments. For a sequence to be retained, a match of at least six nucleotides to both a V gene segment and a J gene segment was required. Rearrangements were classified as productive when the CDR3 lacked stop codons and remained in frame with V and J, and all other rearrangements were classified as non-productive. CDR3 was defined according to IMGT convention as the region running from the second conserved V-encoded cysteine to the conserved J-encoded phenylalanine. The earlier analysis of about 560 of the donors excluded any sequence lacking an unambiguous match to a single V gene segment. In an earlier analysis of roughly 600 of the donors, a V segment was called functional when productive rearrangements were above 56.7%, and segregating when the standard deviation between donors exceeded 5%. A statistical classification framework was built for diagnosing cytomegalovirus status from the catalog of TCR beta chain sequences. In a later analysis, TCR nucleotide sequences were compared against IMGT/GENE-DB human TR gene sequences so that V and J genes could be assigned. In a later analysis, CDR3 sequences and most-parsimonious VDJ recombination scenarios were assigned using the TCRdist pipeline. A later analysis defined each TCR beta chain by its CDR3 amino acid sequence plus V-gene family, and excluded reads lacking a unique V-gene family. In a later analysis, a few hundred highly shared, low-generation-probability nucleotide sequences were removed to address suspected cross-contamination and a sequencing artifact. For each public chain, a later analysis derived a clonal expansion index from normalized ranks of inferred template counts within each repertoire. A later analysis computed generation probabilities with a VDJ recombination model fitted to out-of-frame rearrangements, and checked the results against IGoR. In a later analysis, hypergeometric tests were used to score TCR-TCR, TCR-HLA and TCR-CMV co-occurrence, with a repertoire-size bias correction applied to TCR pairs. A later analysis estimated false discovery rates by permuting HLA or CMV assignments 20 times. In a later analysis, co-occurring TCRs were grouped using DBSCAN, and TCRdist sequence similarity was added for clustering within HLA-allele-positive subsets. Co-occurrence clustering excluded repertoires with fewer than 30,000 or more than 120,000 public chains, plus five with anomalous nucleotide sharing. The table comes from immuneACCESS by way of TCRdb, which keeps in-frame sequences with V and J called. Part of the clones is missing from these tables; in studies checked, under half for an unresolved V gene and the rest for unknown reasons. The V and J calls and clone size were taken over from that table, and D and trimming were inferred from the DNA. The sample table holds under 150,000 clones, of which 75% to 85% were seen once. Less than 6.5% of the sample comes from the top ten.

The cohort consisted of hundreds of healthy bone marrow donors. At the time of sampling, every cohort member was nominally healthy, though immune exposures that went unrecorded were likely present. The donor tested CMV seropositive and was one of the 289 seropositive cohort members. A peripheral blood sample was provided by each donor, and peripheral blood mononuclear cells were used for TCR beta sequencing. Genomic DNA extraction from the blood cell samples was performed with the Qiagen DNeasy Blood Extraction Kit. The germline V gene sets CDR1 to SGHRS and CDR2 to YFSETQ. The CDR3 has 14 amino acids, counting the end cysteine and phenylalanine. Only CDR3 DNA is held: 42 bases, read in frame from base 1. Here V drops 4 bases and J drops 2 bases, and the junction holds 5 bases not matched to any gene.

The sequencing sample was made of PBMCs. The chain joins TRBV5-1 to TRBJ1-2; TRBD1 fits 7 bases in the junction. The source is a woman aged 40 to 49 in good health and CMV-seropositive. The DNA is TGCGCCAGCAGCCAAACGACAGGGAACTATGGCTACACCTTC. Translation gives CASSQTTGNYGYTF. Reference TRBV5-1 and TRBJ1-2 genes cover what lies past the CDR3, so the full variable domain is KAGVTQTPRYLIKTRGQQVTLSCSPISGHRSVSWYQQTPGQGLQFLFEYFSETQRNKGNFPGRFSGRQFSNSRSEMNVSTLELGDSALYLCASSQTTGNYGYTFGSGTRLTVV.